This TCR beta chain was found in a study of CD8+ T cells in alopecia areata. In the study overall: Tofacitinib dosing lasted 6 to 18 months, which was then followed by 6 months off drug. The study, taken as a whole, reports: Patients showed less clear TCR sequence sharing than mice, possibly partly because of HLA diversity. Sequencing of scalp samples also captures resident alphabeta T cells of normal skin.

This CDR3 spans 14 amino acids. The V and J ends lost 3 bases and 4 bases, in that order; junction bases with no gene match: 3. CDR1 is MNHNY and CDR2 is SVGAGI in the germline V gene (reference sequence). With regard to this clone: The antigen remains undetermined.

Described treatment: oral pan-JAK inhibitor, 5-10 mg twice daily. The authors extracted RNA and reverse transcribed it into cDNA as the sequencing template. Generated by immunoSEQ multiplex PCR, the TCRdb table keeps only in-frame clones and is missing some. The table lists 200,000 to 250,000 clones, under 75% of them singletons. The rearrangement joins TRBV6-6 to TRBJ2-7; TRBD1 agrees at 10 bases. The specimen was CD4+ T cells sorted from blood, collected at week 4, from a patient treated with tofacitinib. The source is a human donor with alopecia areata. Here the CDR3 reads CASSYGDRGYEQYF. The CDR3 bases are TGTGCCAGCAGTTATGGGGACAGGGGATACGAGCAGTACTTC.